This T cell receptor (beta chain) was retrieved from a study of T-cell reconstitution after alpha-beta-depleted transplantation in children. Construction of the TCRbeta library involved unique molecular identifiers. Each CDR3 protein gets one entry after TCRdb re-called the PCR reads with MiXCR. The sample has 670,000 or so distinct CDR3 sequences; around 13% are singletons. Findings and limits, study-wide: Some patients showed high day-60 TCRbeta diversity, which derived from surviving recipient T cells and thymic progenitors. At around two months after transplant, the alpha-beta T cells were reportedly derived from several hundred expanded clones that came from non-depleted graft cells. One year after transplant, T-cell counts and diversity came mostly from newly produced T cells.

This clonotype was counted between two and nine times. Its antigen is still unknown. The source of this sequence is a girl aged 2 to 10 with congenital amegakaryocytic thrombocytopenia, due to receive a stem cell transplant. The sample consisted of PBMCs, taken before TCRalphabeta/CD19-depleted stem cell transplant.

The CDR3 coding sequence is TGTGCCAGTAGTATAGCCGCGACGAACACCGGGGAGCTGTTTTTT. It translates to CASSIAATNTGELFF. V gene TRBV19 combines with J gene TRBJ2-2; the D is unclear. Trimming removed 1 base at V and 0 bases at J, with 6 bases between. Germline CDR1 LNHDA, CDR2 SQIVND (reference sequence). This CDR3 has 15 amino acids.